The next 5 T cell receptor beta chains were all read from a single sample in a study of T-cell reconstitution after alpha-beta-depleted transplantation in children. This sample's TCRbeta library carried unique molecular identifier barcodes. MiXCR, run by TCRdb on the PCR reads, gives a single entry per CDR3 protein. The sample lists 250,000 to 400,000 distinct CDR3 sequences, around 25% occurring once. The sequenced sample was PBMCs, mostly from graft donor cells, obtained 180 days after TCRalphabeta/CD19-depleted stem cell transplant. All receptors derive from a male patient aged 5 to 17 who had a stem cell transplant for acute lymphoblastic leukemia, so the T cells may come from the graft donor.

This clonotype was seen a handful of times. This chain connects TRBV7-9 to TRBJ2-1; possible D gene TRBD2, 5 bases. The CDR3 totals 15 residues. The germline V and J ends were trimmed by 3 bases and 7 bases, with 16 bases remaining between them. Germline-derived CDR1 and CDR2 are SEHNR and FQNEAQ (reference sequence). CDR3 residues: CASSFGLAPLNEQFF. CDR3 coding DNA: TGTGCCAGCAGCTTCGGTCTAGCTCCTTTAAATGAGCAGTTCTTC.

This rearrangement joins TRBV9 to TRBJ2-5, with D perhaps being TRBD1 or TRBD2 (5 bases each). V was cut by 3 bases and J by 8 bases, with 14 bases left in between. Germline CDR1 reads SGDLS; CDR2 reads YYNGEE. This CDR3 has 13 residues. The CDR3 DNA reads TGTGCCAGCAGCGCCCGGGGCGGTGACACCCAGTACTTC. It translates to CASSARGGDTQYF.

This clonotype was detected only a few times. The chain recombines TRBV9 with TRBJ2-6; 11 bases agree with TRBD2. This CDR3 has 18 residues. V shed 4 bases and J 0 bases; nucleotides not matched to a gene: 6. Per the germline V gene, CDR1 is SGDLS and CDR2 is YYNGEE. As DNA, the CDR3 is TGTGCCAGCAGCCCGCGGACTAGCGGGTACTCTGGGGCCAACGTCCTGACTTTC. Translating it yields CASSPRTSGYSGANVLTF.

This chain joins TRBV9 and TRBJ2-6; D gene ambiguous. V dropped 3 bases and J dropped 0 bases, with 7 bases sitting between them. The CDR3 covers 15 residues. Germline CDR1 SGDLS, CDR2 YYNGEE. In DNA form, the CDR3 reads TGTGCCAGCAGCGCCTACAGCTCTGGGGCCAACGTCCTGACTTTC. It yields the protein CASSAYSSGANVLTF. Full variable domain (missing parts from reference TRBV9 and TRBJ2-6): DSGVTQTPKHLITATGQRVTLRCSPRSGDLSVYWYQQSLDQGLQFLIQYYNGEERAKGNILERFSAQQFPDLHSELNLSSLELGDSALYFCASSAYSSGANVLTFGAGSRLTVL.

Only a few counts were recorded for this clonotype. The chain has TRBV5-1 and TRBJ2-1, with D perhaps matching TRBD2 (6 bases). V lost 5 bases to trimming and J lost 7 bases, with 19 bases between them. Per the germline V gene, CDR1 is SGHRS and CDR2 is YFSETQ. The CDR3 contains 15 residues. CDR3 amino acids: CASRPAPGLLNEQFF. The CDR3 region has the DNA TGCGCCAGCAGGCCCGCCCCGGGACTTCTTAATGAGCAGTTCTTC.